These 12 T cell receptor beta chains were sequenced from one sample in a study of blood T cells in healthy people across ages. Through a sample-barcoded 5' primer and a J-beta primer mix, a second PCR was run for roughly 7 to 11 cycles. TCRdb independently ran MiXCR on the 5' RACE reads; one entry per CDR3 protein. The sample contains over 600,000 distinct CDR3 sequences, about 61% of which appear only once. Material: blood. The receptors here all came from a man aged 40-49 years in good health.

The rearrangement joins TRBV20-1 to TRBJ1-2, with 10 bases identical to TRBD1. The germline V gene has CDR1 DFQATT and CDR2 SNEGSKA (reference sequence). The CDR3 contains 14 residues. The ends lost 3 bases at V and 5 bases at J; junction bases unmatched: 6. The CDR3 sequence is CSASSGTGVYGYTF. As DNA, the CDR3 is TGCAGTGCTAGTTCCGGGACAGGGGTGTATGGCTACACCTTC.

V gene TRBV3-1 combines with J gene TRBJ2-1, with D perhaps matching TRBD2 (6 bases). The V end was cut by 1 base, the J end by 7 bases, with 14 bases between. CDR3 length: 15 residues. Germline CDR1 LGHDT, CDR2 YNNKEL (reference sequence). CDR3 residues: CASSQVQVGGNEQFF. CDR3 bases: TGTGCCAGCAGCCAAGTTCAGGTTGGGGGGAATGAGCAGTTCTTC.

The V gene is TRBV12-3 or TRBV12-4, the J gene TRBJ2-5; D may be TRBD2 (5 bases). Trimming cost V 2 bases and J 7 bases, with 11 bases left between them. The CDR3 is 13 amino acids. CDR3 sequence: CASSLFGRGTQYF. The CDR3 nucleotides are TGTGCCAGCAGTTTATTTGGTCGGGGGACCCAGTACTTC.

The rearrangement uses TRBV19 and TRBJ2-6; the match to TRBD1 covers 8 bases. The CDR3 covers 18 residues. Trimming cost V 3 bases and J 3 bases; bases outside gene matches: 10. Germline V gene data show CDR1 as LNHDA and CDR2 as SQIVND (reference sequence). The CDR3 DNA reads TGTGCCAGTAGTATGCGGAGGAGCAGGGGGCTTGGGGCCAACGTCCTGACTTTC. It is translated as CASSMRRSRGLGANVLTF.

This clonotype was detected only once. This chain links TRBV7-2 with TRBJ1-3; D uncertain. The V end lost 3 bases, the J end lost 4 bases, and 13 bases lay between the germline ends. The CDR3 spans 15 residues. Germline V gene data show CDR1 as SGHTA and CDR2 as FQGNSA. CDR3 amino acids: CASSLGVVAGNTIYF. The CDR3 DNA is TGTGCCAGCAGCTTGGGCGTGGTAGCGGGAAACACCATATATTTT.

This clonotype turned up a few times. The J gene is TRBJ2-7, the V gene TRBV7-2, with no clear D. Germline V gene data show CDR1 as SGHTA and CDR2 as FQGNSA. CDR3 length equals 13 residues. The V and J ends lost 1 base and 5 bases respectively, with 9 bases between them. CDR3 sequence (DNA): TGTGCCAGCAGCTTAGGGATCGGCCACGAGCAGTACTTC. As protein: CASSLGIGHEQYF.

The chain combines TRBV10-3 with TRBJ2-5, with D possibly TRBD2 on 6 matching bases. V was clipped by 4 bases and J by 1 base, with 10 bases between them. Germline loops: CDR1 ENHRY, CDR2 SYGVKD. There are 14 residues in the CDR3. The chain's CDR3 is CAISVARGQETQYF. The DNA for the CDR3 is TGTGCCATCAGTGTGGCGCGGGGCCAAGAGACCCAGTACTTC.

The J gene is TRBJ2-3, the V gene TRBV5-6, with D possibly being TRBD2 (7 bases). Germline CDR1 SGHDT, CDR2 YYEEEE. Between the trimmed V and J ends, which lost 0 bases and 3 bases, there was a span of 17 bases. This CDR3 comprises 17 residues. The chain's CDR3 is CASSLERGGLRTDTQYF. CDR3 bases: TGTGCCAGCAGCTTGGAGCGCGGGGGCCTACGGACAGATACGCAGTATTTT.

This clonotype appeared many times. V is TRBV7-9 and J is TRBJ1-2, with 8 bases matching TRBD1. J lost 5 bases, V lost 2 bases, and 7 bases had no gene match. Germline V CDR1 and CDR2: SEHNR, FQNEAQ (reference sequence). The CDR3 has 15 residues. CDR3 sequence reads: CASSLKDRGNYGYTF. The DNA of the CDR3 is TGTGCCAGCAGCTTAAAAGACAGGGGAAATTATGGCTACACCTTC.

The V gene is TRBV11-1, the J gene TRBJ2-3; 7 positions match TRBD2. Unmatched junction bases numbered 5, after V lost 7 bases and J lost 1 base. CDR1 SGHAT and CDR2 FQDESV come from the germline V gene (reference sequence). This CDR3 has 14 residues. This CDR3 is CASIQSGGTDTQYF. As DNA, the CDR3 is TGTGCCAGCATCCAAAGCGGGGGCACAGATACGCAGTATTTT.

The rearrangement joins TRBV7-6 to TRBJ2-1; perhaps TRBD2 as D (7 bases). The V gene lost 5 bases and the J gene lost 9 bases, with 17 bases spanning the gap. Germline V CDR1 and CDR2: SGHVS, FNYEAQ. The CDR3 runs to 14 residues. CDR3 in DNA: TGTGCCAGCAGCCCCCTGTCGGGGGGCGGTGAGCAGTTCTTC. Translating it yields CASSPLSGGGEQFF.

The rearrangement links TRBV10-3 to TRBJ2-7; D may be TRBD1 (5 bases). CDR1 ENHRY and CDR2 SYGVKD come from the germline V gene. This CDR3 has 12 residues. Trimming took 4 bases from V and 12 from J, leaving 16 bases between them. The DNA of the CDR3 is TGTGCCATCAGTGCTCTACAGGAGCCCTCGTACTTC. It encodes CAISALQEPSYF.